Each of the 5 T cell receptor beta chains below was sequenced from the same sample in a study of shared clonotypes between healthy human individuals. Sequenced by immunoSEQ multiplex PCR; TCRdb stores in-frame clones only, minus some. In the table there are under 1,900,000 clones, approximately 98.5% of which are singletons. The sequencing sample was made of naive CD4+ T cells sorted from blood. Subset indicated: CD45RA+ positively selected. The receptor set was obtained from a man aged 30 to 45 in good health.

The rearrangement joins TRBV5-6 to TRBJ2-5; D is uncertain. CDR3 size: 13 residues. CDR1 and CDR2 (germline): SGHDT, YYEEEE. The V and J ends lost 4 bases and 8 bases respectively, with 15 bases between them. The CDR3 sequence: CASSPNTYGTQYF. DNA of the CDR3: TGTGCCAGCAGCCCAAACACTTACGGAACCCAGTACTTC.

The chain carries TRBV4-2 and TRBJ2-5, with D tentatively TRBD2 (7 bases). V lost 3 bases, J lost 5 bases, and 28 bases lay in between. CDR3 size: 19 residues. Germline V gives CDR1 LGHNA, CDR2 YNFKEQ. The CDR3 reads CASSQGRRAGEGVSETQYF. The DNA of the CDR3 is TGTGCCAGCAGCCAGGGCCGGAGGGCGGGAGAGGGGGTTTCGGAGACCCAGTACTTC.

CDR3 protein: CASSLLATDTGELFF. As DNA, the CDR3 is TGTGCCAGCAGTTTACTAGCTACCGACACCGGGGAGCTGTTTTTT. This chain joins TRBV28 and TRBJ2-2, with D possibly TRBD2 on 5 matching bases. V was pared by 2 bases and J by 3 bases, with 10 bases between. The CDR3 runs 15 residues. From germline, CDR1 is MDHEN and CDR2 SYDVKM.

The chain has TRBV5-5 and TRBJ2-7; D remains ambiguous. This CDR3 spans 15 amino acids. The ends were cut back, 2 bases at V and 0 bases at J, with 12 bases in the middle. Germline V CDR1 and CDR2: SGHKS, YYEKEE (reference sequence). This CDR3 is CASSFLAMSSYEQYF. The CDR3 DNA sequence: TGTGCCAGCAGCTTTCTGGCTATGAGCTCCTACGAGCAGTACTTC.

The chain joins TRBV30 to TRBJ2-5, with 7 bases matching TRBD1. This CDR3 is built from 11 residues. V dropped 3 bases and J dropped 11; count of bases not matched to a gene: 6. Germline loops: CDR1 GTSNPN, CDR2 SVGIG (reference sequence). The CDR3 sequence: CAWSDSGGQYF. The CDR3 DNA reads as TGTGCCTGGAGCGACTCAGGGGGTCAGTACTTC.